Following are 3 T cell receptor beta chains from one sample sequenced in a study of CD8 T cells in ankylosing spondylitis. General study findings and limits: Several highly homologous variants formed a TCR beta motif that appeared characteristic of ankylosing spondylitis blood.

In TCRdb, the 5' RACE reads were re-called with MiXCR into one record per CDR3 protein. The table shows roughly 370,000 distinct CDR3 sequences, with around 24% occurring only once. For these receptors, no antigen is known. Material for sequencing was blood, either unsorted or a sorted T cell fraction (not recorded which). Source of these receptors: a male donor with ankylosing spondylitis.

The rearrangement uses TRBV15 and TRBJ1-2; possibly TRBD1 for D (5 bases). CDR1 and CDR2 (germline): LNHNV, YYDKDF (reference sequence). The V end was cut by 0 bases, the J end by 9 bases, with 11 bases between. This CDR3 spans 13 amino acids. CDR3 nucleotide sequence: TGTGCCACCAGCAGAGAGGGACTTCGTAGCTACACCTTC. It yields the protein CATSREGLRSYTF.

The chain links TRBV6-5 to TRBJ1-2; D is undetermined. V was trimmed by 0 bases and J by 4 bases, leaving 9 bases between them. In germline, CDR1 is MNHEY, CDR2 SVGAGI. This CDR3 is 14 amino acids long. In nucleotides, the CDR3 is TGTGCCAGCAGTTACTCGATAGGGAGCTATGGCTACACCTTC. Amino acid sequence: CASSYSIGSYGYTF.

CDR3 residues: CASNPTGAGTRGRKQYF. In nucleotides, the CDR3 is TGTGCCAGCAATCCGACAGGGGCCGGGACTAGGGGACGGAAGCAGTATTTT. The rearrangement links TRBV2 to TRBJ2-3; the D gene could be TRBD1 or TRBD2 (8 bases each). The germline V gene encodes CDR1 SNHLY and CDR2 FYNNEI. Trimming shortened V by 7 bases and J by 11 bases, and 31 bases separated the two germline ends. The CDR3 totals 17 residues.